This TCR beta chain originates from a study of T cells in Graves' hyperthyroidism and ophthalmopathy. Researchers took RNA transcripts and amplified the TCR beta CDR3 regions from them. First-round RT-PCR of the TCR CDR3 relied on the HTBI primer set. TCRdb re-called the multiplex PCR reads through MiXCR, storing one row per CDR3 protein. This table has about 500,000 distinct CDR3 sequences, 40% to 50% appearing once. The germline CDR1 and CDR2 sequences are MNHNS and SASEGT. The CDR3 is 13 amino acids. Of note for this clonotype: Given a much more abundant clone one base away, this may be a read error.

The sequenced sample was peripheral blood or thyroid tissue (not recorded which). This TCR came from an adult woman with Graves' disease, either hyperthyroidism or ophthalmopathy (not recorded which). This chain links TRBV6-1 with TRBJ1-5; D not resolved. CDR3 loop: CASSELGFQPHHF. The CDR3, as DNA: TGTGCCAGCAGTGAACTAGGTTTTCAGCCCCATCATTTT.